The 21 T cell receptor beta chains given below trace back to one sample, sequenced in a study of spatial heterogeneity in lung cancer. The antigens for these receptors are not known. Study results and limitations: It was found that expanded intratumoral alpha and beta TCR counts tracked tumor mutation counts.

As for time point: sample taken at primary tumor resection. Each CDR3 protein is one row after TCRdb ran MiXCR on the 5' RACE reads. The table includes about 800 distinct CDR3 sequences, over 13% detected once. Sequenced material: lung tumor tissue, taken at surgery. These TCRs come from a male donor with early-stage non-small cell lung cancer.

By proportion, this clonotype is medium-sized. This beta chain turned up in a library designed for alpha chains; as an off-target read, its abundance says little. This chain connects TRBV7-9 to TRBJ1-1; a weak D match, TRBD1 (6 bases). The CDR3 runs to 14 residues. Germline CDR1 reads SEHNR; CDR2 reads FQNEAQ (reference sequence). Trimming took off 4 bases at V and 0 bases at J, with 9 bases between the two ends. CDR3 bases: TGTGCCAGCAGCTCGGACAGACTGAACACTGAAGCTTTCTTT. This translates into CASSSDRLNTEAFF.

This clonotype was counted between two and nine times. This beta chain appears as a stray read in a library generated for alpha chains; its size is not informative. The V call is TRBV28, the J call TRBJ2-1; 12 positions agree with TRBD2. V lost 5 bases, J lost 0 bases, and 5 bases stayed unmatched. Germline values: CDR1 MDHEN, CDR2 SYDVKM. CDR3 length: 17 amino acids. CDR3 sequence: CASSLSTSGSSYNEQFF. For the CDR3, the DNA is TGTGCCAGCAGTCTCTCGACTAGCGGGAGCTCCTACAATGAGCAGTTCTTC.

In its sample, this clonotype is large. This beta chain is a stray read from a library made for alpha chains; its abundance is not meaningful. The CDR3 region has the DNA TGTGCCAGCAGCCTCTCCGGGGTGGGGGAGACCCAGTACTTC. It translates to CASSLSGVGETQYF. The chain links TRBV4-2 to TRBJ2-5, with TRBD2 as a possible D gene (5 bases). Trimming removed 4 bases from V and 5 bases from J, with 14 bases in between. The CDR3 totals 14 residues. Germline CDR1 reads LGHNA; CDR2 reads YNFKEQ.

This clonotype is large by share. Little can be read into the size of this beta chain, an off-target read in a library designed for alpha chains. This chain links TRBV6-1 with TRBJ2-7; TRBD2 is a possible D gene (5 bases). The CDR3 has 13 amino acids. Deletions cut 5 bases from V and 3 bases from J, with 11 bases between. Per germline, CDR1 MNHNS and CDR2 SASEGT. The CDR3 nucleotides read TGTGCCAGCAGTCCCTCCGGGGACTACGAGCAGTACTTC. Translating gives CASSPSGDYEQYF.

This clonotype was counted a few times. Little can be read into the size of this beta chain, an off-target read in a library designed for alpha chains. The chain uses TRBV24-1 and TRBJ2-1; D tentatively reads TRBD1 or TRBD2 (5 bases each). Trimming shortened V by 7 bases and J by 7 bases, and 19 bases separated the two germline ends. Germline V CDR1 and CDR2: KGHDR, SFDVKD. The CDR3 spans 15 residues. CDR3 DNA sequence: TGTGCCACCAGCGGCGTCCGGGGACGGGATAATGAGCAGTTCTTC. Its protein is CATSGVRGRDNEQFF.

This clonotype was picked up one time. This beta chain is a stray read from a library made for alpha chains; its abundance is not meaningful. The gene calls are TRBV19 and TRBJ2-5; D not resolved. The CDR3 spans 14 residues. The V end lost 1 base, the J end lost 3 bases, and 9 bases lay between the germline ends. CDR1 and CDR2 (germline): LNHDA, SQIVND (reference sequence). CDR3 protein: CASSIVSGKETQYF. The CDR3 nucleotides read TGTGCCAGTAGTATAGTTAGTGGAAAAGAGACCCAGTACTTC.

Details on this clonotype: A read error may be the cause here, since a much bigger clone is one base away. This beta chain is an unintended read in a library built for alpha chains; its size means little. The CDR3 spells CASSSSPRGNTDTQYF. The DNA for the CDR3 is TGTGCCAGCAGCTCGTCCCCCAGGGGAAATACAGATACGCAGTATTTT. The rearrangement joins TRBV7-2 to TRBJ2-3, with a weak D call TRBD1 (6 bases). The V and J ends lost 4 bases and 3 bases respectively, with 17 bases between them. Germline CDR1 is SGHTA and CDR2 is FQGNSA. The CDR3 contains 16 residues.

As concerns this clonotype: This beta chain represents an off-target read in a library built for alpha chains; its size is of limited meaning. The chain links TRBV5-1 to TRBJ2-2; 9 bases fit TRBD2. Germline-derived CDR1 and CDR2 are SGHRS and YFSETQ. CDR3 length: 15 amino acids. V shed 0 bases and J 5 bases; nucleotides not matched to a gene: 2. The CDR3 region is CASSLELAGTGELFF. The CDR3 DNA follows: TGCGCCAGCAGCTTGGAGCTAGCGGGGACCGGGGAGCTGTTTTTT.

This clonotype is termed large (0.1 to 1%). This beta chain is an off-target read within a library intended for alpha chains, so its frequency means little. DNA for the CDR3: TGTGCCAGCAGTAGACCGAGTGGGTCACCCCTCCACTTT. Translation gives CASSRPSGSPLHF. J is TRBJ1-6 and V is TRBV6-2 or TRBV6-3; D is unresolved. Per the germline V gene, CDR1 is MNHEY and CDR2 is SVGEGT. Trimming took 5 bases from V and 10 from J, leaving 12 bases between them. This CDR3 has 13 amino acids.

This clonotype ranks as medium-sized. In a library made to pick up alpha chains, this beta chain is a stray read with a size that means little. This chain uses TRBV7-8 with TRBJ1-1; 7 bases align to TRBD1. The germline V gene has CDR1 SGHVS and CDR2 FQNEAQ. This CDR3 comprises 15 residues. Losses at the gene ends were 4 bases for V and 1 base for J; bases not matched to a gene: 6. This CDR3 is CASSSLTGKNTEAFF. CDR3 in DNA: TGTGCCAGCAGCTCCCTGACAGGGAAGAACACTGAAGCTTTCTTT.

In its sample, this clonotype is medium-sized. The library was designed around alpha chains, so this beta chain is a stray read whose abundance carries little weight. Here the CDR3 DNA reads TGTGCCAGCAGCCCTCGAGGGGGACTCTCGAACACCGGGGAGCTGTTTTTT. It specifies CASSPRGGLSNTGELFF. V and J are TRBV7-9 and TRBJ2-2; D tentatively fits TRBD1 or TRBD2 (6 bases each). V was clipped by 5 bases and J by 0 bases, with 16 bases between them. This CDR3 is 17 amino acids long. From germline, CDR1 is SEHNR and CDR2 FQNEAQ (reference sequence).

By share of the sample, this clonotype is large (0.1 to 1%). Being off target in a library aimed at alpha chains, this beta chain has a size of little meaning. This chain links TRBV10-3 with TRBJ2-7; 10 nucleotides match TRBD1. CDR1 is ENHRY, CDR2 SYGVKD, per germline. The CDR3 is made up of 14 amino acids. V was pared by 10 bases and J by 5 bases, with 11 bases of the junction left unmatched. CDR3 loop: CATDPGTGVHEQYF. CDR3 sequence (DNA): TGTGCCACAGATCCCGGGACAGGGGTGCACGAGCAGTACTTC.

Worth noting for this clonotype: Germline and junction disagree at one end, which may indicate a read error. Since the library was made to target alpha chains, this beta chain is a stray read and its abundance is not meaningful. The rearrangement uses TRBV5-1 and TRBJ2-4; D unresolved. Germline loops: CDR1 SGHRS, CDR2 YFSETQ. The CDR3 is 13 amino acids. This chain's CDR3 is CASSLAARNIQYF. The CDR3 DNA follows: TGCGCCAGCAGCTTGGCCGCCAGAAACATTCAGTACTTC. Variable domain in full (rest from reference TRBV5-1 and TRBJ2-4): KAGVTQTPRYLIKTRGQQVTLSCSPISGHRSVSWYQQTPGQGLQFLFEYFSETQRNKGNFPGRFSGRQFSNSRSEMNVSTLELGDSALYLCASSLAARNIQYFGAGTRLSVL.

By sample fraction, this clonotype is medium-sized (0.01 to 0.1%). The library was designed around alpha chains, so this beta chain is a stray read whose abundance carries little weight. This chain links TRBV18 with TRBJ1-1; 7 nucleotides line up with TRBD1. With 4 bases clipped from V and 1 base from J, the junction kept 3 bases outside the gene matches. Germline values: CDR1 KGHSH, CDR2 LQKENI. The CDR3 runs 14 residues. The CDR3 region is CASSRGQKNTEAFF. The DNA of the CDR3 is TGTGCCAGCTCACGGGGACAGAAGAACACTGAAGCTTTCTTT.

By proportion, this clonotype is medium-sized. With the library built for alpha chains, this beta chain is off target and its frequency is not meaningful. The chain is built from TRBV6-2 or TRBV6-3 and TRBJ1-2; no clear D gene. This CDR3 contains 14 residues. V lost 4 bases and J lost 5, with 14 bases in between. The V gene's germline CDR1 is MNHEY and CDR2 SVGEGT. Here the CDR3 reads CASSLRIKSYGYTF. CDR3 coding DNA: TGTGCCAGCAGTTTGCGGATTAAGTCATATGGCTACACCTTC.

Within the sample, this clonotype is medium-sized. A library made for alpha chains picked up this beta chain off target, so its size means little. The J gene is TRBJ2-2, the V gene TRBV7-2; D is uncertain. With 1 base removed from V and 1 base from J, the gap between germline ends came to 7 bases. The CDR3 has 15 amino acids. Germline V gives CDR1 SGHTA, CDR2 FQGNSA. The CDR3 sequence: CASSLGLGNTGELFF. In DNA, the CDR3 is TGTGCCAGCAGCTTAGGTTTAGGGAACACCGGGGAGCTGTTTTTT.

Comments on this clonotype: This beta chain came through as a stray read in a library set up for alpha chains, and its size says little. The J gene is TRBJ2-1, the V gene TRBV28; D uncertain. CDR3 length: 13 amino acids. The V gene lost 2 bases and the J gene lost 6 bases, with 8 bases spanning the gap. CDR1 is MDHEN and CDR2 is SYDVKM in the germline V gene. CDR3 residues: CASSLTTLNEQFF. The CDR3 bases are TGTGCCAGCAGTTTAACTACCCTCAATGAGCAGTTCTTC.

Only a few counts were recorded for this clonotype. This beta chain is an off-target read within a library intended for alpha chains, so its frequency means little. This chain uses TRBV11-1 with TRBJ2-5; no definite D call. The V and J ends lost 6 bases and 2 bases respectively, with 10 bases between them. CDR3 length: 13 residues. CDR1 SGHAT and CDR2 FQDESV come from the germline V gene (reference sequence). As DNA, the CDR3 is TGTGCCAGCAGTTTTCAGGAGCAAGAGACCCAGTACTTC. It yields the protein CASSFQEQETQYF.

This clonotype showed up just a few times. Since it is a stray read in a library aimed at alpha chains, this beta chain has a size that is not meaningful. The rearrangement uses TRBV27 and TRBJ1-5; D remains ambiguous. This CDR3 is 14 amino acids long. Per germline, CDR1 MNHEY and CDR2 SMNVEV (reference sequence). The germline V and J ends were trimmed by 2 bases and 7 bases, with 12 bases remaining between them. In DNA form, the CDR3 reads TGTGCCAGCAGTTTAATTGGGATTGGGCAGCCCCAGCATTTT. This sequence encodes CASSLIGIGQPQHF.

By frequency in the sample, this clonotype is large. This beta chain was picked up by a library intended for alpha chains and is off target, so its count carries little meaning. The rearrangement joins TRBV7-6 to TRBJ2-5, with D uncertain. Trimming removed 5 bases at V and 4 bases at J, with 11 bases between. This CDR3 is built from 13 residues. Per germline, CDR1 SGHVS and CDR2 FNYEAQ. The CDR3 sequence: CASSRVLGETQYF. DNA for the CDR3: TGTGCCAGCAGCCGCGTCTTGGGAGAGACCCAGTACTTC.

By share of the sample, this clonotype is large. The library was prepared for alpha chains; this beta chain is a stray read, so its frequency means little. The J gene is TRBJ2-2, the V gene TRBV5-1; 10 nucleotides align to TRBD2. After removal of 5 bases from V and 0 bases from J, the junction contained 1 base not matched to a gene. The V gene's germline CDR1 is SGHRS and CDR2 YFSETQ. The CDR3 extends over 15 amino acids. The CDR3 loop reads CASRLAGANTGELFF. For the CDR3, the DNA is TGCGCCAGCAGGCTAGCGGGAGCGAACACCGGGGAGCTGTTTTTT.